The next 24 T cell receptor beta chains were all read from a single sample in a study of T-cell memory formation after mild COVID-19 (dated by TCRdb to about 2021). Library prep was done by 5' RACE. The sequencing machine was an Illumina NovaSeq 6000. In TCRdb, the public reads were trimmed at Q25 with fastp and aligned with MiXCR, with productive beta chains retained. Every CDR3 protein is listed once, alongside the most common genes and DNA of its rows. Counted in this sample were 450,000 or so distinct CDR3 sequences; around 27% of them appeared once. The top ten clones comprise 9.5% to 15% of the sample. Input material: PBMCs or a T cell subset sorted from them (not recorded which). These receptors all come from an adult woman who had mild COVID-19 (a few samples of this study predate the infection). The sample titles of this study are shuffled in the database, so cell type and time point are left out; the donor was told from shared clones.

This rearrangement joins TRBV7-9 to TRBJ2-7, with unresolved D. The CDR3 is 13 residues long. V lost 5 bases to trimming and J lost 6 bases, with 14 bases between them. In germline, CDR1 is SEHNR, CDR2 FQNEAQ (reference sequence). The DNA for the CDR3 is TGTGCCAGCAGCCCCAGCGCCAGCGTCGAGCAGTACTTC. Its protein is CASSPSASVEQYF.

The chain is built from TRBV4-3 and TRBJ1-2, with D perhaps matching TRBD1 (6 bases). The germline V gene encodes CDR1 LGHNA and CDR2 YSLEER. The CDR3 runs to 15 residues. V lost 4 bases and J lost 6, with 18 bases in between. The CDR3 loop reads CASSLWGTGFNGYTF. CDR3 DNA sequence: TGCGCCAGCAGCCTATGGGGAACAGGGTTTAATGGCTACACCTTC.

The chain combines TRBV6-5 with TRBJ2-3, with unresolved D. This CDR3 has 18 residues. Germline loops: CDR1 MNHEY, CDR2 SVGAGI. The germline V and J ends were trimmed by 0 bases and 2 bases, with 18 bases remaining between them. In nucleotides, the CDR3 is TGTGCCAGCAGTTACTCCTCCTGGACCAGTGCCCACACAGATACGCAGTATTTT. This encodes CASSYSSWTSAHTDTQYF.

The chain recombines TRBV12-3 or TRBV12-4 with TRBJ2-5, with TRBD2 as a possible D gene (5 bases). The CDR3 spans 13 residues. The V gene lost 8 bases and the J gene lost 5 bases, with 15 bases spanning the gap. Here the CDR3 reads CASGRASGETQYF. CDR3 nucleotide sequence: TGTGCCAGCGGCCGGGCCTCGGGGGAGACCCAGTACTTC.

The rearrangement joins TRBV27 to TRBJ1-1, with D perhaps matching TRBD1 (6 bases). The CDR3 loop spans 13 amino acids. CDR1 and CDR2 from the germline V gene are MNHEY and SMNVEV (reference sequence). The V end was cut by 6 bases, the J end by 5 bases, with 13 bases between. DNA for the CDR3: TGTGCCAGCAGGCTGGGGGCGGGAACTGAAGCTTTCTTT. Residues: CASRLGAGTEAFF.

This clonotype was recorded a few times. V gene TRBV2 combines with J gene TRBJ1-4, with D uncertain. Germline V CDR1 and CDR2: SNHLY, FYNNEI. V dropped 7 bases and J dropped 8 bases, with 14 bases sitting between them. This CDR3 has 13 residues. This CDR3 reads CASTEGGWEKLFF. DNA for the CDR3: TGTGCCAGCACGGAGGGCGGTTGGGAAAAACTGTTTTTT.

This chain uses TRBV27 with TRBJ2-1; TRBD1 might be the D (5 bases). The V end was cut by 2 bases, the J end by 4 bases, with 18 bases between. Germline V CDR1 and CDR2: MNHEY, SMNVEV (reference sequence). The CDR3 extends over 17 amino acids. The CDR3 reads CASSLSFDRSKYNEQFF. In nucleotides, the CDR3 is TGTGCCAGCAGTTTAAGTTTTGACAGATCCAAATACAATGAGCAGTTCTTC.

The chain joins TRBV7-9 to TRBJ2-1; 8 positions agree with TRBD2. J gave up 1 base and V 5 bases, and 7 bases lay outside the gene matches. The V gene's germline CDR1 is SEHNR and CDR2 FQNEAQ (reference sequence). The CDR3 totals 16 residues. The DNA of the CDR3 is TGTGCCAGCAGCCCACCAGCGGGAGAATCCTACAATGAGCAGTTCTTC. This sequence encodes CASSPPAGESYNEQFF.

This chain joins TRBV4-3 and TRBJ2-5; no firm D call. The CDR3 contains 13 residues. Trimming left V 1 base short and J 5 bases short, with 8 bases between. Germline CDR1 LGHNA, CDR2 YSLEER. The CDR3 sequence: CASSQVARETQYF. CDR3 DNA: TGCGCCAGCAGCCAAGTTGCTCGGGAGACCCAGTACTTC.

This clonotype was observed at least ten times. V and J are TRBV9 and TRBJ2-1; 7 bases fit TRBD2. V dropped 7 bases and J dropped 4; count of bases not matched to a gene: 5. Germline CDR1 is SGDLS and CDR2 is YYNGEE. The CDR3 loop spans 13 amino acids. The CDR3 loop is CASGGGPYNEQFF. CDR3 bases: TGTGCCAGCGGGGGGGGACCTTACAATGAGCAGTTCTTC.

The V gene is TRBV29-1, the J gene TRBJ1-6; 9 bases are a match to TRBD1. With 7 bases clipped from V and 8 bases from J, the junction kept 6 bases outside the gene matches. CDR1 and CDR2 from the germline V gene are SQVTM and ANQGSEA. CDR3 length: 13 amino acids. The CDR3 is CSAGTGKHSPLHF. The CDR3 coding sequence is TGCAGCGCCGGGACAGGGAAGCATTCACCCCTCCACTTT.

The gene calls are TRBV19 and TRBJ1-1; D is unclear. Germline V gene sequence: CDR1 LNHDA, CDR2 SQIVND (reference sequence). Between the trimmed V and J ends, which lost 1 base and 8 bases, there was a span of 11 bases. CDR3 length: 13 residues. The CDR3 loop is CASSIGPMGEAFF. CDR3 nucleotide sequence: TGTGCCAGTAGTATAGGACCTATGGGGGAAGCTTTCTTT.

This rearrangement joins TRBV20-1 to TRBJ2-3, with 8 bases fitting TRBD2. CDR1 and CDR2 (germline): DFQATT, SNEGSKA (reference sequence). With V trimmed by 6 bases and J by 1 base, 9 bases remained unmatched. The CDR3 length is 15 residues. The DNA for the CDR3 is TGCAGTGCACCAGATCGGGGGGGACGCACAGATACGCAGTATTTT. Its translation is CSAPDRGGRTDTQYF.

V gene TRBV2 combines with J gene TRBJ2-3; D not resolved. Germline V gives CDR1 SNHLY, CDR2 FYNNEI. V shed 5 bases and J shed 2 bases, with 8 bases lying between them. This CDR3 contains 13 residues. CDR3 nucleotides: TGTGCCAGCAGTCGGATCCCCACAGATACGCAGTATTTT. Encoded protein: CASSRIPTDTQYF.

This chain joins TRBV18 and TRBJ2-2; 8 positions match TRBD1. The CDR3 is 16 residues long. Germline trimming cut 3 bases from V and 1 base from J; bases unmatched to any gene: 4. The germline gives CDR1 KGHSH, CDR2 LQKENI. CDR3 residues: CASSPLGQGNTGELFF. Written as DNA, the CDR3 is TGTGCCAGCTCACCCCTAGGACAGGGGAACACCGGGGAGCTGTTTTTT.

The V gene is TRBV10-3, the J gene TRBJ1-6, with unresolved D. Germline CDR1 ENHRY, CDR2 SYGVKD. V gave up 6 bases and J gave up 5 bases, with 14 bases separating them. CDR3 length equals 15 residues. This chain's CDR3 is CAISPLSGDNSPLHF. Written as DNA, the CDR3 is TGTGCCATCAGCCCACTATCAGGAGATAATTCACCCCTCCACTTT.

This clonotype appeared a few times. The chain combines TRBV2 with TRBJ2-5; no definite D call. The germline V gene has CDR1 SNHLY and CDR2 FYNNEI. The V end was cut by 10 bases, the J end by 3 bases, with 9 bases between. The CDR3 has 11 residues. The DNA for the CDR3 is TGTGCCACCACACCGAAAGAGACCCAGTACTTC. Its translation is CATTPKETQYF.

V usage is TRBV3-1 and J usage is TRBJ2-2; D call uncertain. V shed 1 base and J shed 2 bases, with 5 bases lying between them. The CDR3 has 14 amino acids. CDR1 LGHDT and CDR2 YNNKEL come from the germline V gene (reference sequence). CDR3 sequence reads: CASSQAGNTGELFF. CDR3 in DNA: TGTGCCAGCAGCCAAGCTGGAAACACCGGGGAGCTGTTTTTT.

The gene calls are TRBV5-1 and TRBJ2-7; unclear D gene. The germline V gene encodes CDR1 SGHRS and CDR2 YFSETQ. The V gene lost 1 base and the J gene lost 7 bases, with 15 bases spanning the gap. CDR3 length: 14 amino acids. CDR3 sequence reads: CASSLYAGGKEQYF. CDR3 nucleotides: TGCGCCAGCAGCTTGTATGCTGGTGGGAAGGAGCAGTACTTC.

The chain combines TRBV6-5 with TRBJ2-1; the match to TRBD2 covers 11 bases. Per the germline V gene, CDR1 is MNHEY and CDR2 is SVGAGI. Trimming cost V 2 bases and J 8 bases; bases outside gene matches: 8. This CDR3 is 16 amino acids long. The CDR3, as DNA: TGTGCCAGCAGTTACACCATAGCGGGGGGGCCCCATGAGCAGTTCTTC. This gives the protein CASSYTIAGGPHEQFF.

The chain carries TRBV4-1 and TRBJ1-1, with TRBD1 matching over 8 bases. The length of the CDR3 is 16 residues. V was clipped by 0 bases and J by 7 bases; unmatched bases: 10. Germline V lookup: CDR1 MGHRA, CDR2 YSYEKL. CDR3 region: CASSQDLWTGTGEAFF. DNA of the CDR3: TGCGCCAGCAGCCAAGATCTCTGGACAGGGACAGGTGAAGCTTTCTTT.

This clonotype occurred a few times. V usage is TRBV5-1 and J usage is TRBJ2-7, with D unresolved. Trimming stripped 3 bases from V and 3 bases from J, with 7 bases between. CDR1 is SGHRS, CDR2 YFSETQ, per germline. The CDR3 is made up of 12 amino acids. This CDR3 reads CASSSSIYEQYF. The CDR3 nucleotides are TGCGCCAGCAGCTCCTCTATCTACGAGCAGTACTTC.

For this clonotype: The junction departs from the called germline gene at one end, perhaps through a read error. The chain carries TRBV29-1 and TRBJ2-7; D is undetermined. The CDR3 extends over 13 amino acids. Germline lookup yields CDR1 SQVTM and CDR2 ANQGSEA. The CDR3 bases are TGCACCGTTAAACGGCTTGGGGCCTACGAGCAGTACTTC. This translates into CTVKRLGAYEQYF.

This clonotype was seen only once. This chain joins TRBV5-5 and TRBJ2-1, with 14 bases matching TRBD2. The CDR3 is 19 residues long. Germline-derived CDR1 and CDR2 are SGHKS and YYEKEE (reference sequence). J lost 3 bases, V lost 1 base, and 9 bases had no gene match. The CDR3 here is CASSLSPGLAGAFYNEQFF. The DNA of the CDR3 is TGTGCCAGCAGCTTGTCTCCGGGACTAGCGGGAGCCTTCTACAATGAGCAGTTCTTC.